This T cell receptor beta chain derives from a study of T cells in women clearing cervical HPV infection. On this clone: Antigen specificity is unknown.

Profiling relied on immunoSEQ multiplex PCR, and the TCRdb table lists in-frame clones only, not all of them. The repertoire shows about 14,000 clones; the top ten hold less than 10%. General observations from the study: Repertoire richness, not evenness, was significantly elevated in CIN3+ cases versus controls.

The sequence was collected from a woman between 18 and 70 years old with a cervical HPV16 infection that either progressed to CIN3+ or cleared (not recorded which). The sample taken for sequencing was blood buffy coat.

The DNA read from the CDR3 is TGTGCCAGCAGCTCATCGGGGGGCCGTTCACCG. Its translation: CASSSSGGRSP. In full, the CDR3 is CASSSSGGRSPLFF. This chain uses TRBV7-6 with TRBJ2-2; a possible D gene is TRBD2 (7 bases). Sequencing ends 3 residues short of the CDR3 end; the germline J gene provides the rest. Germline V CDR1 and CDR2: SGHVS, FNYEAQ. This CDR3 has 14 residues.